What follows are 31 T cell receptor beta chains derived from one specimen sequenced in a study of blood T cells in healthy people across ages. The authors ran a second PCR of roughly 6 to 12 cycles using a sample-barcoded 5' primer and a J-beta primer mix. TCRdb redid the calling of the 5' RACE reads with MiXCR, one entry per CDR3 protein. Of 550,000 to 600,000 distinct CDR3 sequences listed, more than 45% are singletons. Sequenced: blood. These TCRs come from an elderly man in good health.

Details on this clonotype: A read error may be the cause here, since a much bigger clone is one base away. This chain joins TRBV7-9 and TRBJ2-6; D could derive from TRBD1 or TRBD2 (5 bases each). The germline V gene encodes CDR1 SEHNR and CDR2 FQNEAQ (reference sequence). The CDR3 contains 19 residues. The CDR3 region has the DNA TGTGCCAGCAGCGGCGATTTTGGCGGGCCGATCTCTGGGGCCAACGTCCCGACTTTC. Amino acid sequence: CASSGDFGGPISGANVPTF.

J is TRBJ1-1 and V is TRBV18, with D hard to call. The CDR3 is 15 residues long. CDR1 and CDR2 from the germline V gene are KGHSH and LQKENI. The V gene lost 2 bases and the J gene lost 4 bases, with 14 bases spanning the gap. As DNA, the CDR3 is TGTGCCAGCTCACCAATCCAGGCTACGGGCACTGAAGCTTTCTTT. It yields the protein CASSPIQATGTEAFF. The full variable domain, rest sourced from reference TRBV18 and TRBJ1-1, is NAGVMQNPRHLVRRRGQEARLRCSPMKGHSHVYWYRQLPEEGLKFMVYLQKENIIDESGMPKERFSAEFPKEGPSILRIQQVVRGDSAAYFCASSPIQATGTEAFFGQGTRLTVV.

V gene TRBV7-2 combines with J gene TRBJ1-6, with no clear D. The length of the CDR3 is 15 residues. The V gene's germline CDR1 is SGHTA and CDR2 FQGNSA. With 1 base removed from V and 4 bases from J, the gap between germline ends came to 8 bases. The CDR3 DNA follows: TGTGCCAGCAGCTTAGACGTGGGGTATAATTCACCCCTCCACTTT. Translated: CASSLDVGYNSPLHF.

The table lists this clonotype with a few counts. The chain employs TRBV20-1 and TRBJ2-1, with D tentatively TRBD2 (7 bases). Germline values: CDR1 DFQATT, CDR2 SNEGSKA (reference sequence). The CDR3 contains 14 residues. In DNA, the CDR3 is TGCTGCTCCCGGCGGTGGGAGGGGGGCAATGAGCAGTTCTTC. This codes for CCSRRWEGGNEQFF.

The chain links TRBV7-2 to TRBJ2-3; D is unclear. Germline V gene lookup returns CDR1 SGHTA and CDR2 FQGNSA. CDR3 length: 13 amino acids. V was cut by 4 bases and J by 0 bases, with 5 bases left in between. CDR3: CASSSDSTDTQYF. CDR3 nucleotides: TGTGCCAGCAGCTCGGACAGCACAGATACGCAGTATTTT.

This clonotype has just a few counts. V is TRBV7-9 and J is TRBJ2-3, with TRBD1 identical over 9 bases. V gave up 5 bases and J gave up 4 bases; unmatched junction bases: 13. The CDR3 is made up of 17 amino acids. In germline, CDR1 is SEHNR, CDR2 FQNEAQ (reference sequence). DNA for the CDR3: TGTGCCAGCAGCAGCTCACAGGGGGCGGTTTACGCAGATACGCAGTATTTT. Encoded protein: CASSSSQGAVYADTQYF. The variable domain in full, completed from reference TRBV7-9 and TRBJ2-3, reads DTGVSQNPRHKITKRGQNVTFRCDPISEHNRLYWYRQTLGQGPEFLTYFQNEAQLEKSRLLSDRFSAERPKGSFSTLEIQRTEQGDSAMYLCASSSSQGAVYADTQYFGPGTRLTVL.

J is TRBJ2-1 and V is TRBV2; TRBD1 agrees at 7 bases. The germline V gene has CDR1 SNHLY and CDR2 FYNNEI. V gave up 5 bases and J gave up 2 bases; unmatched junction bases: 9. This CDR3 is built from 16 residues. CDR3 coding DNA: TGTGCCAGCAGTACCCGACAGGGCGCAGCCTACAATGAGCAGTTCTTC. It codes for CASSTRQGAAYNEQFF.

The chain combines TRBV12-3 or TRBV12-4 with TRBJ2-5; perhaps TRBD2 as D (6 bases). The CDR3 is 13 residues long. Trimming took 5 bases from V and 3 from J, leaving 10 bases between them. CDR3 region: CASSGGSKETQYF. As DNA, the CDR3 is TGTGCCAGCAGTGGAGGGTCTAAAGAGACCCAGTACTTC.

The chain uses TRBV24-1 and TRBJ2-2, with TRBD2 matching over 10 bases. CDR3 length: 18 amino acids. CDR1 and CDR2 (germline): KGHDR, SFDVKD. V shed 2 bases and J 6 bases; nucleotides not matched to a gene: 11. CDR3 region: CATSDSPSAGGHSGELFF. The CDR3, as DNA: TGTGCCACCAGTGATTCCCCCTCAGCGGGGGGGCACTCCGGGGAGCTGTTTTTT.

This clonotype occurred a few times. The CDR3 loop reads CSASEASGGLGNEQYF. CDR3 nucleotides: TGCAGTGCGTCCGAGGCTAGCGGGGGGTTGGGCAACGAGCAGTACTTC. The V and J genes are TRBV20-1 and TRBJ2-7; 11 nucleotides line up with TRBD2. J lost 5 bases, V lost 6 bases, and 15 bases had no gene match. CDR1 DFQATT and CDR2 SNEGSKA come from the germline V gene (reference sequence). The CDR3 is 16 amino acids.

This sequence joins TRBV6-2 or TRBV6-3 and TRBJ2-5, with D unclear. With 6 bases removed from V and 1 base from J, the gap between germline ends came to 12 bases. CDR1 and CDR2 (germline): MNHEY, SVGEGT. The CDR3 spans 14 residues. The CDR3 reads CASRDPGVQETQYF. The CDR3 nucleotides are TGTGCCAGCAGAGACCCTGGGGTCCAAGAGACCCAGTACTTC.

The CDR3 spells CASSLGGIYGYTF. For the CDR3, the DNA is TGTGCCAGCAGTTTAGGGGGGATCTATGGCTACACCTTC. The genes are TRBV12-3 or TRBV12-4 and TRBJ1-2; D perhaps matches TRBD1 (5 bases). V was cut by 1 base and J by 4 bases, with 7 bases left in between. The CDR3 has 13 residues.

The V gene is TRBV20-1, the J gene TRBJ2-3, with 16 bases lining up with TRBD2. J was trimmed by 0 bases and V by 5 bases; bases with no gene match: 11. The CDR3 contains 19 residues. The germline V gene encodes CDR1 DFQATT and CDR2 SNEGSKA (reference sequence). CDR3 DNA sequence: TGCAGTGCTGAGGATCCGGGACTAGCGGGAGGGGTTAGCACAGATACGCAGTATTTT. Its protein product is CSAEDPGLAGGVSTDTQYF.

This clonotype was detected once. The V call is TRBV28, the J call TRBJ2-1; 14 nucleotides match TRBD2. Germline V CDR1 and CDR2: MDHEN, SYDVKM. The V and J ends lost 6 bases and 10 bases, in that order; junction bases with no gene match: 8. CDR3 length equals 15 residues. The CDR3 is CASRRGLAGAYEQFF. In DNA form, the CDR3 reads TGTGCCAGCAGACGGGGACTAGCGGGAGCTTACGAGCAGTTCTTC.

The CDR3 protein is CASSPSAETNYGYTF. The CDR3 nucleotides are TGTGCCAGCTCACCCAGCGCAGAAACGAACTATGGCTACACCTTC. The chain recombines TRBV18 with TRBJ1-2; no clear D. The germline V and J ends were trimmed by 3 bases and 2 bases, with 13 bases remaining between them. CDR3 size: 15 residues. Germline assignment: CDR1 KGHSH and CDR2 LQKENI.

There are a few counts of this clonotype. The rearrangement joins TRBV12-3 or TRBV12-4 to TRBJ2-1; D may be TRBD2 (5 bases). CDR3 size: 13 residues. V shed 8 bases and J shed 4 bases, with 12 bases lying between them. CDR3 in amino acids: CASRGDGYNEQFF. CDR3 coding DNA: TGTGCCAGCCGGGGAGATGGTTACAATGAGCAGTTCTTC.

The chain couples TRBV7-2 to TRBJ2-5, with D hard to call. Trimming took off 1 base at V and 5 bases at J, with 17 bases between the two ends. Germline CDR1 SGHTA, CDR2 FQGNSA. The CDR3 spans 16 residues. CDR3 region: CASSLVTRSVKETQYF. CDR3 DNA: TGTGCCAGCAGCTTAGTCACACGGTCTGTTAAGGAGACCCAGTACTTC.

CDR3 loop: CASSQDWNQPQHF. CDR3 DNA sequence: TGCGCCAGCAGCCAAGATTGGAATCAGCCCCAGCATTTT. V is TRBV4-3 and J is TRBJ1-5, with D unclear. Trimming cost V 0 bases and J 4 bases, with 4 bases left between them. Germline CDR1 and CDR2: LGHNA and YSLEER. There are 13 residues in the CDR3.

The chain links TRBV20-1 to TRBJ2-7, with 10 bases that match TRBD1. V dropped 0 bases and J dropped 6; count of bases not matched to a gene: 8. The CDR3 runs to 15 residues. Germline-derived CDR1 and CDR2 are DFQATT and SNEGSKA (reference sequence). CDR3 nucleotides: TGCAGTGCTAGAGATTCGGGACAGGGGATTGGCGAGCAGTACTTC. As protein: CSARDSGQGIGEQYF.

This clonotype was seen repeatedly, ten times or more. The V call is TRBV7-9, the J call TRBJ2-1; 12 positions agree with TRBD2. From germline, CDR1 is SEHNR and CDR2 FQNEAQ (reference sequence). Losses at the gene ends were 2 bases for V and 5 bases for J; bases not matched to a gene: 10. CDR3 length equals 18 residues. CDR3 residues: CASSLPARLAGANNEQFF. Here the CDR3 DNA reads TGTGCCAGCAGCTTACCTGCCCGACTAGCGGGGGCCAACAATGAGCAGTTCTTC.

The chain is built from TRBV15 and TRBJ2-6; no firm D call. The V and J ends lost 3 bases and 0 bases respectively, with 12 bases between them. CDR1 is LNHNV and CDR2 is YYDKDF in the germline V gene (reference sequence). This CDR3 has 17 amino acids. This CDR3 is CATSRKGFSSGANVLTF. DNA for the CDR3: TGTGCCACCAGCAGGAAAGGGTTCAGCTCTGGGGCCAACGTCCTGACTTTC. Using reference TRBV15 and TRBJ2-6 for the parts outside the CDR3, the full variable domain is DAMVIQNPRYQVTQFGKPVTLSCSQTLNHNVMYWYQQKSSQAPKLLFHYYDKDFNNEADTPDNFQSRRPNTSFCFLDIRSPGLGDTAMYLCATSRKGFSSGANVLTFGAGSRLTVL.

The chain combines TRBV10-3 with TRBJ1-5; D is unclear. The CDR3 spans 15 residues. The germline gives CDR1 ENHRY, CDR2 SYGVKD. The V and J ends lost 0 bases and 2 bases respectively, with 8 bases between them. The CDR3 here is CAISESDLGNQPQHF. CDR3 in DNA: TGTGCCATCAGTGAGTCGGACCTGGGCAATCAGCCCCAGCATTTT.

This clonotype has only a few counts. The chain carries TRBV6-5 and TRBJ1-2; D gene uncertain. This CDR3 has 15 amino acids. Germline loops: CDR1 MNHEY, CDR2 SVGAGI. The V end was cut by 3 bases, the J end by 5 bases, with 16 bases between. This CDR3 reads CASSYDPGRSYGYTF. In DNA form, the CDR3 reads TGTGCCAGCAGTTATGATCCGGGCAGAAGTTATGGCTACACCTTC.

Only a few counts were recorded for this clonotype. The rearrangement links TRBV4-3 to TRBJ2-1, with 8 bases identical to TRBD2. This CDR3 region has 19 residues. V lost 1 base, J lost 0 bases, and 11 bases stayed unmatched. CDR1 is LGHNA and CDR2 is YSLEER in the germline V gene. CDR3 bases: TGCGCCAGCAGCCAAGTCTTTTCAGCGGGGGACCTCTCCTACAATGAGCAGTTCTTC. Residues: CASSQVFSAGDLSYNEQFF.

For the CDR3, the DNA is TGCAGTGCTAGTGCGGGGGTGTGGCACTATGGCTACACCTTC. Translating gives CSASAGVWHYGYTF. J is TRBJ1-2 and V is TRBV20-1; D may be TRBD1 (5 bases). V lost 3 bases to trimming and J lost 3 bases, with 14 bases between them. This CDR3 contains 14 residues. In germline, CDR1 is DFQATT, CDR2 SNEGSKA (reference sequence).

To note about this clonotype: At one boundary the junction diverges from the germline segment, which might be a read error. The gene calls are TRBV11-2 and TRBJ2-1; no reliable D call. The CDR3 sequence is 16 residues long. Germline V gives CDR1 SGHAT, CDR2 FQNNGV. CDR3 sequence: CANSLIQRSSYNEQFF. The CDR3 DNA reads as TGTGCCAACAGCTTAATACAAAGGAGCTCCTACAATGAGCAGTTCTTC.

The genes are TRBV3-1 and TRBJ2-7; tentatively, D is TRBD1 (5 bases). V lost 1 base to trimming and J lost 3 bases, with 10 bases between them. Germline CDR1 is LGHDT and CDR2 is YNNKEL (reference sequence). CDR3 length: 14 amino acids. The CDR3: CASSQGGQVYEQYF. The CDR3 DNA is TGTGCCAGCAGCCAAGGTGGACAAGTCTACGAGCAGTACTTC.

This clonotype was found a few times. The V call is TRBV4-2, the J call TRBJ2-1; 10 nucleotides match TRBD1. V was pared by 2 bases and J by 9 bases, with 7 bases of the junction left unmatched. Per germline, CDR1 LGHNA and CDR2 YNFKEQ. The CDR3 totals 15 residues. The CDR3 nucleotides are TGTGCCAGCAGCCAACCGGGACAGGGGTTGGGTGAGCAGTTCTTC. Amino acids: CASSQPGQGLGEQFF.

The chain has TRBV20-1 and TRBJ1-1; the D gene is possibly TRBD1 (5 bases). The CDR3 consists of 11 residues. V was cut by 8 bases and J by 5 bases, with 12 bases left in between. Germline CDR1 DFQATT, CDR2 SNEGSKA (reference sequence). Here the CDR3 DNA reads TGCAGTCCGATGGGGGGTACTGAAGCTTTCTTT. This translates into CSPMGGTEAFF.

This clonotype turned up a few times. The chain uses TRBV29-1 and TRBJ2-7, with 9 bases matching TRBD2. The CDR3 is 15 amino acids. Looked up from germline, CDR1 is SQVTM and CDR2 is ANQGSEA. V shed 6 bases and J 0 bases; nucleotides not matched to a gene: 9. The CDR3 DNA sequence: TGCAGCGTCCTTGGGGTAGCGGGAGCCTCCTACGAGCAGTACTTC. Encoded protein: CSVLGVAGASYEQYF.

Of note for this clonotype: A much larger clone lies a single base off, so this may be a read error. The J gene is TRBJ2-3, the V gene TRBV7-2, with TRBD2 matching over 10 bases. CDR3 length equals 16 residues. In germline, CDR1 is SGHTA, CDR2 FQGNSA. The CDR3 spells CAGSRRGLAGTDTQYF. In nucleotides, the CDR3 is TGTGCCGGCAGCCGCAGAGGACTAGCGGGCACAGATACGCAGTATTTT.